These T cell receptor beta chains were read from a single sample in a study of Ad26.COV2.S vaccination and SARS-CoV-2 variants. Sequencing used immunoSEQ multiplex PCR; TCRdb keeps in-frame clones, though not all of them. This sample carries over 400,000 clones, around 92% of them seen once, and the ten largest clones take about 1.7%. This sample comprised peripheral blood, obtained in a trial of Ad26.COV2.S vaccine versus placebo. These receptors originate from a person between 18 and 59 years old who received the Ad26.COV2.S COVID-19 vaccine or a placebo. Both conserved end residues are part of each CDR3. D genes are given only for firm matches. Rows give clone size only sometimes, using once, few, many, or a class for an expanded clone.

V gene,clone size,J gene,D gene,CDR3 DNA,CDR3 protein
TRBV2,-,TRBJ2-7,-,TGTGCCAGCAGTGAAAAGGGGTGGGGGGACGAGCAGTACTTC,CASSEKGWGDEQYF
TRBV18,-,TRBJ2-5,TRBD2,TGTGCCAGCTCAAACGGGGGGAACTCCCAGGAGACCCAGTACTTC,CASSNGGNSQETQYF
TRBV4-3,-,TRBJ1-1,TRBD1,TGCGCCAGCAGCCACGGCGGACAGGGGGCGGGAGCTTTCTTT,CASSHGGQGAGAFF
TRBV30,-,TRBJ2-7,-,TGTGCCTGGACAGGGATTTCCACCTACGAGCAGTACTTC,CAWTGISTYEQYF
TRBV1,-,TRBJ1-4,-,TGCACCAGCAGCCAAGATAAGTCAACTAATGAAAAACTGTTTTTT,CTSSQDKSTNEKLFF
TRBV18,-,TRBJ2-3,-,TGTGCCAGCTCACGTACGGATTTGGCAGATACGCAGTATTTT,CASSRTDLADTQYF
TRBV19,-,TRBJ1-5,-,TGTGCCAGTAGTATAGGCCTAACCCAAACCTCTCATAGCAATCAGCCCCAGCATTTT,CASSIGLTQTSHSNQPQHF
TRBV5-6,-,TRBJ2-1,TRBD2,TGTGCCAGCAGCTCCTTAGCGGGGGGGCCCAATGAGCAGTTCTTC,CASSSLAGGPNEQFF
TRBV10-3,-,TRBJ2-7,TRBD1,TGTGCCATCAGTGATCCCCCGGGACAGAACTACGAGCAGTACTTC,CAISDPPGQNYEQYF
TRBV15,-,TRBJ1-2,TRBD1,TGTGCCACCAGCAGGCCGGGACAGGGGGTTTATGGCTACACCTTC,CATSRPGQGVYGYTF
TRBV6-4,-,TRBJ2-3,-,TGTGCCAGCAGTGCAGAAGATATTCGATCTAGCACAGATACGCAGTATTTT,CASSAEDIRSSTDTQYF
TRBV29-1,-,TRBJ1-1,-,TGCAGCGCCCAGCTAGGGTCCATGAACACTGAAGCTTTCTTT,CSAQLGSMNTEAFF
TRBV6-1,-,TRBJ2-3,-,TGTGCCAGCAGCCCCTTAGGCTCAGATACGCAGTATTTT,CASSPLGSDTQYF
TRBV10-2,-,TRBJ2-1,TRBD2,TGCGCCAGCACTACACTAGCGGGGGGGCTGAGCTCCTACAATGAGCAGTTCTTC,CASTTLAGGLSSYNEQFF
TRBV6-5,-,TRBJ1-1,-,TGTGCCAGCAGGCGAGATGGGCAGCCCAACACTGAAGCTTTCTTT,CASRRDGQPNTEAFF
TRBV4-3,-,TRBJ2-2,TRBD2,TGCGCCAGCAGCCATGGGACTAGCGGGGGGCCCTCCCCCGGGGAGCTGTTTTTT,CASSHGTSGGPSPGELFF
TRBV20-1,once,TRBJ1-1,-,TGCAGTGCTGGCCGTAACACTGAAGCTTTCTTT,CSAGRNTEAFF
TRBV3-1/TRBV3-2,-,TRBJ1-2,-,TGTGCCAGCAGCCGGCTCTATGGCTACACCTTC,CASSRLYGYTF
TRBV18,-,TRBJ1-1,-,TGTGCCAGCTCACCATCAAGACAGTCTGGAGCTTTCTTT,CASSPSRQSGAFF
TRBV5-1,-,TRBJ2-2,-,TGCGCCAGCAGCGCAGGCCCTGGCATCGCCGGGGAGCTGTTTTTT,CASSAGPGIAGELFF
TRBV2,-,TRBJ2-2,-,TGTGCCAGCAGTGTCAAGGGGAGCACCGGGGAGCTGTTTTTT,CASSVKGSTGELFF
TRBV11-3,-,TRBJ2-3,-,TGTGCCAGCAGCTTATATCCCCTTCGTTGGGAGGGCACAGATACGCAGTATTTT,CASSLYPLRWEGTDTQYF
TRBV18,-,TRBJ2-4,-,TGTGCCAGCTCACCACCGTTCGCCCTAGCCAAAAACATTCAGTACTTC,CASSPPFALAKNIQYF
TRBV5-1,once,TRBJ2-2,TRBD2,TGCGCCAGCAGCTCGGCTAGCGGGCAGGGCACCGGGGAGCTGTTTTTT,CASSSASGQGTGELFF
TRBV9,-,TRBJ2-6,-,TGTGCCAGCAGCCCAAGGACAGTCTTATCTGGGGCCAACGTCCTGACTTTC,CASSPRTVLSGANVLTF
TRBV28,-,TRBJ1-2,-,TGTGCCAGCAGTCCGCCGGGGGATTTAGGTTGGGGCTACACCTTC,CASSPPGDLGWGYTF
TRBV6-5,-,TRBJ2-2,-,TGTGCCAGCAGGCGGACCGGGACCCACACCGGGGAGCTGTTTTTT,CASRRTGTHTGELFF
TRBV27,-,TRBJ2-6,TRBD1,TGTGCCAGCTCGAAGGACAGGGGGAGTGGGGCCAACGTCCTGACTTTC,CASSKDRGSGANVLTF
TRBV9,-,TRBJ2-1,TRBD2,TGTGCCAGCAGCCCAAGCTTTCGGGGGGGCCCCCTTGAGCAGTTCTTC,CASSPSFRGGPLEQFF
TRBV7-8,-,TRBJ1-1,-,TGTGCCAGCAGCTTAGCGTATCTGGAGAACACTGAAGCTTTCTTT,CASSLAYLENTEAFF
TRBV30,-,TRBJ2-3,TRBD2,TGTGCCTGGACCGCGGGGGGGACAGATACGCAGTATTTT,CAWTAGGTDTQYF